Following are 11 T cell receptor beta chains from one sample sequenced in a study of PD-L1 blockade in urothelial cancer. Stated time point: pretreatment peripheral blood. The assay was immunoSEQ multiplex PCR, and TCRdb's table has in-frame clones only and misses some. The table records about 50,000 clones, less than 85% of them present only once. Sequenced here: PBMCs, sampled around atezolizumab (anti-PD-L1) treatment. The receptors originated from a man in his 70s with urothelial cancer.

The chain combines TRBV5-4 with TRBJ2-3; 9 bases agree with TRBD2. Germline assignment: CDR1 SGHNT and CDR2 YYREEE (reference sequence). The CDR3 is 13 residues long. V gave up 4 bases and J gave up 5 bases; unmatched junction bases: 2. The CDR3 DNA is TGTGCCAGCAGCCGCGGGAGGGAAGATACGCAGTATTTT. Encoded protein: CASSRGREDTQYF.

J is TRBJ2-2 and V is TRBV7-9, with 7 bases aligning to TRBD2. V was pared by 5 bases and J by 6 bases, with 15 bases of the junction left unmatched. CDR3 length: 17 residues. Looked up from germline, CDR1 is SEHNR and CDR2 is FQNEAQ (reference sequence). The CDR3 DNA is TGTGCCAGCAGCCCTACTCTAGCGGTCAGAGGGCCCGGGGAGCTGTTTTTT. The encoded protein is CASSPTLAVRGPGELFF.

This chain connects TRBV4-2 to TRBJ1-2, with TRBD1 identical over 8 bases. V shed 4 bases, J shed 5 bases, and the junction held 9 bases outside the gene matches. The CDR3 sequence is 15 residues long. CDR1 is LGHNA and CDR2 is YNFKEQ in the germline V gene. The CDR3 sequence is CASSLETGAGYGYTF. In DNA form, the CDR3 reads TGTGCCAGCAGCCTAGAGACAGGGGCGGGGTATGGCTACACCTTC.

Here the CDR3 DNA reads TGCGCCAGCAGCAAGGGGACAGGACTCTCCTACAATGAGCAGTTCTTC. Amino acid sequence: CASSKGTGLSYNEQFF. The chain uses TRBV5-1 and TRBJ2-1; the match to TRBD1 covers 8 bases. CDR3 length: 16 residues. V was pared by 4 bases and J by 0 bases, with 6 bases of the junction left unmatched. CDR1 and CDR2 from the germline V gene are SGHRS and YFSETQ.

The chain couples TRBV6-5 to TRBJ2-5, with a tentative D call TRBD1 (6 bases). The CDR3 is 16 amino acids. Deletions cut 0 bases from V and 4 bases from J, with 15 bases between. Germline CDR1 MNHEY, CDR2 SVGAGI. CDR3 protein: CASSYSRGGGSETQYF. CDR3 nucleotides: TGTGCCAGCAGTTACTCTAGAGGGGGTGGGTCAGAGACCCAGTACTTC.

V gene TRBV10-2 combines with J gene TRBJ2-7; maybe TRBD1 (6 bases). V lost 3 bases and J lost 5, with 14 bases in between. Per the germline V gene, CDR1 is WSHSY and CDR2 is SAAADI. CDR3 length equals 14 residues. The CDR3 DNA reads TGCGCCAGCAGTGATTTGCAGGGGAGTAACGAGCAGTACTTC. Translating gives CASSDLQGSNEQYF.

This chain joins TRBV2 and TRBJ2-1; 14 bases line up with TRBD2. V was clipped by 3 bases and J by 4 bases; unmatched bases: 8. The CDR3 sequence is 18 residues long. Per germline, CDR1 SNHLY and CDR2 FYNNEI. For the CDR3, the DNA is TGTGCCAGCAGTGACCCCGACGGACTAGCGGGAGGTTACAATGAGCAGTTCTTC. This sequence encodes CASSDPDGLAGGYNEQFF.

The chain has TRBV7-8 and TRBJ2-5; 9 nucleotides match TRBD2. Germline CDR1 and CDR2: SGHVS and FQNEAQ. This CDR3 has 17 residues. Trimming cost V 5 bases and J 2 bases; bases outside gene matches: 12. The CDR3 reads CASSVPASGEQQETQYF. CDR3 DNA: TGTGCCAGCAGCGTACCCGCTAGCGGGGAACAACAAGAGACCCAGTACTTC.

The J gene is TRBJ2-3, the V gene TRBV19; D gene unclear. Trimming left V 10 bases short and J 2 bases short, with 13 bases between. CDR3 length: 13 amino acids. Germline V gives CDR1 LNHDA, CDR2 SQIVND (reference sequence). The DNA for the CDR3 is TGTGCCACCGCAAGTCTATTCACAGATACGCAGTATTTT. It specifies CATASLFTDTQYF. The whole variable domain, remainder taken from reference TRBV19 and TRBJ2-3, is DGGITQSPKYLFRKEGQNVTLSCEQNLNHDAMYWYRQDPGQGLRLIYYSQIVNDFQKGDIAEGYSVSREKKESFPLTVTSAQKNPTAFYLCATASLFTDTQYFGPGTRLTVL.

V is TRBV6-4 and J is TRBJ2-1; TRBD2 aligns across 8 bases. Germline assignment: CDR1 MRHNA and CDR2 SNTAGT. Trimming took 0 bases from V and 3 from J; bases not matched to a gene: 1. This CDR3 comprises 15 residues. In nucleotides, the CDR3 is TGTGCCAGCAGTGACTCAAGCGGGAGCTACAATGAGCAGTTCTTC. Translating gives CASSDSSGSYNEQFF.

The V and J genes are TRBV5-1 and TRBJ1-3; 7 nucleotides match TRBD1. Trimming cost V 0 bases and J 3 bases; bases outside gene matches: 3. The length of the CDR3 is 15 residues. In germline, CDR1 is SGHRS, CDR2 YFSETQ. This chain's CDR3 is CASSLGGTDGNTIYF. The DNA of the CDR3 is TGCGCCAGCAGCTTGGGTGGGACAGATGGAAACACCATATATTTT. Using reference TRBV5-1 and TRBJ1-3 for the parts outside the CDR3, the full variable domain is KAGVTQTPRYLIKTRGQQVTLSCSPISGHRSVSWYQQTPGQGLQFLFEYFSETQRNKGNFPGRFSGRQFSNSRSEMNVSTLELGDSALYLCASSLGGTDGNTIYFGEGSWLTVV.